A selection of T cell receptor beta chains follows, all from one sample in a study of blood T cells in healthy people across ages. TCRdb reprocessed the 5' RACE reads with MiXCR, giving one entry per CDR3 protein. The data contain around 700,000 distinct CDR3 sequences, roughly 25% of them singletons. These records were also assigned to another study, of T cells of mothers and their children.

Sequencing used blood. The receptors stem from a boy aged 5 to 17 in good health. Each CDR3 is given with its conserved first and last residue. The order of the fields is CDR3 DNA, CDR3 protein, CDR3 length, V gene, J gene, D gene, clone size. A D gene is named only where the DNA matches it firmly. Clone size appears in some rows only: once, few, many, or a class for an expanded clone.

cdr3_nt: TGTGCCAGCTCACCGGGGGAGGGTAGCGGCTACACCTTC
cdr3_aa: CASSPGEGSGYTF
cdr3_length: 13
v_call: TRBV18
j_call: TRBJ1-2
d_call: .
clone_size: .

cdr3_nt: TGTGCCAGCAGCCAAGAAGGGGGGGACATTCAGTACTTC
cdr3_aa: CASSQEGGDIQYF
cdr3_length: 13
v_call: TRBV3-1
j_call: TRBJ2-4
d_call: .
clone_size: few

cdr3_nt: TGTGCCAGCAGCCCAAAGGGGGGGGTGGCAGATACGCAGTATTTT
cdr3_aa: CASSPKGGVADTQYF
cdr3_length: 15
v_call: TRBV7-2
j_call: TRBJ2-3
d_call: .
clone_size: few

cdr3_nt: TGTGCCAGTAGTGCTCCGACAGGGGTTAGGTATTCACCCCTCCACTTT
cdr3_aa: CASSAPTGVRYSPLHF
cdr3_length: 16
v_call: TRBV19
j_call: TRBJ1-6
d_call: TRBD1
clone_size: .

cdr3_nt: TGTGCCAGCAGCGTCGTGGGGTTCCAATACGAGCAGTACTTC
cdr3_aa: CASSVVGFQYEQYF
cdr3_length: 14
v_call: TRBV11-2
j_call: TRBJ2-7
d_call: .
clone_size: few

cdr3_nt: TGTGCCAGCAGTGTGACAGGGGGCCGGAACACCATATATTTT
cdr3_aa: CASSVTGGRNTIYF
cdr3_length: 14
v_call: TRBV25-1
j_call: TRBJ1-3
d_call: TRBD1
clone_size: .

cdr3_nt: TGTGCCAGCAGTCGAACGGGACTAGTGCTCAACGAGCAGTACTTC
cdr3_aa: CASSRTGLVLNEQYF
cdr3_length: 15
v_call: TRBV6-2/TRBV6-3
j_call: TRBJ2-7
d_call: TRBD2
clone_size: .

cdr3_nt: TGCGCCAGCAGCCAAGCGATGGGGGGCTCTAACTATGGCTACACCTTC
cdr3_aa: CASSQAMGGSNYGYTF
cdr3_length: 16
v_call: TRBV4-1
j_call: TRBJ1-2
d_call: .
clone_size: few

cdr3_nt: TGCAGTGCCCAAAGCGGGGGCTCGAACACCGGGGAGCTGTTTTTT
cdr3_aa: CSAQSGGSNTGELFF
cdr3_length: 15
v_call: TRBV20-1
j_call: TRBJ2-2
d_call: TRBD2
clone_size: .

cdr3_nt: TGTGCCAGCAGAGACCATGGACTAGCGGGGGGGTTGGAGCAGTTCTTC
cdr3_aa: CASRDHGLAGGLEQFF
cdr3_length: 16
v_call: TRBV12-3/TRBV12-4
j_call: TRBJ2-1
d_call: TRBD2
clone_size: few

cdr3_nt: TGTGCCAGCAGCCAAGATTGGGTAGCGACTTACAATGAGCAGTTCTTC
cdr3_aa: CASSQDWVATYNEQFF
cdr3_length: 16
v_call: TRBV4-2
j_call: TRBJ2-1
d_call: .
clone_size: .

cdr3_nt: TGTGCCAGCAGCATGACTAGCGGGACTCCCTACGAGCAGTACTTC
cdr3_aa: CASSMTSGTPYEQYF
cdr3_length: 15
v_call: TRBV7-2
j_call: TRBJ2-7
d_call: TRBD2
clone_size: few

cdr3_nt: TGTGCCAGCATAATTATACACTACCGCTACGAGCAGTACTTC
cdr3_aa: CASIIIHYRYEQYF
cdr3_length: 14
v_call: TRBV6-2/TRBV6-3
j_call: TRBJ2-7
d_call: .
clone_size: few

cdr3_nt: TGTGCCAGCAGCAAACAGGATGAAAAACTGTTTTTT
cdr3_aa: CASSKQDEKLFF
cdr3_length: 12
v_call: TRBV9
j_call: TRBJ1-4
d_call: .
clone_size: .

cdr3_nt: TGTGCCAGCAGTAGTTTAGGGGCTAGTGAAGCTTTCTTT
cdr3_aa: CASSSLGASEAFF
cdr3_length: 13
v_call: TRBV2
j_call: TRBJ1-1
d_call: .
clone_size: .

cdr3_nt: TGTGCCAGCAGCCGTAACCGACTAGCAGTCTACGAGCAGTACTTC
cdr3_aa: CASSRNRLAVYEQYF
cdr3_length: 15
v_call: TRBV5-6
j_call: TRBJ2-7
d_call: TRBD2
clone_size: .

cdr3_nt: TGTGCCAGCAGCGTGACGGGGGCGGAACCCGACTTAGCCAAAAACATTCAGTACTTC
cdr3_aa: CASSVTGAEPDLAKNIQYF
cdr3_length: 19
v_call: TRBV7-2
j_call: TRBJ2-4
d_call: .
clone_size: few

cdr3_nt: TGTGCCAGCAGCTTGGGGGCGGCCGGGACAGGGAACTATGGCTACACCTTC
cdr3_aa: CASSLGAAGTGNYGYTF
cdr3_length: 17
v_call: TRBV7-6
j_call: TRBJ1-2
d_call: TRBD1
clone_size: .

cdr3_nt: TGTGCCAGCAGCCAGTCGACTAGCGGGAGGCGGGAAGAGACCCAGTACTTC
cdr3_aa: CASSQSTSGRREETQYF
cdr3_length: 17
v_call: TRBV7-9
j_call: TRBJ2-5
d_call: TRBD2
clone_size: few

cdr3_nt: TGTGCCAGCAGCCTCGTGGGACTAGCGGGGAGTCAGTACTTC
cdr3_aa: CASSLVGLAGSQYF
cdr3_length: 14
v_call: TRBV7-2
j_call: TRBJ2-5
d_call: TRBD2
clone_size: .

cdr3_nt: TGTGCCAGCAGCTTAAACCCGAACTCTGGGGCCAACGTCCTGACTTTC
cdr3_aa: CASSLNPNSGANVLTF
cdr3_length: 16
v_call: TRBV7-2
j_call: TRBJ2-6
d_call: .
clone_size: .

cdr3_nt: TGTGCCAGCAGTTTAGGGGGGCTTGGCTACGAGCAGTACTTC
cdr3_aa: CASSLGGLGYEQYF
cdr3_length: 14
v_call: TRBV12-3/TRBV12-4
j_call: TRBJ2-7
d_call: .
clone_size: few

cdr3_nt: TGCGCCAGCAGCTTGGCCCGGACAGACTATGGCTACACCTTC
cdr3_aa: CASSLARTDYGYTF
cdr3_length: 14
v_call: TRBV5-1
j_call: TRBJ1-2
d_call: .
clone_size: few

cdr3_nt: TGTGCCAGCAGTTTAGGTCGGATCCCAAGGGAGACCCAGTACTTC
cdr3_aa: CASSLGRIPRETQYF
cdr3_length: 15
v_call: TRBV27
j_call: TRBJ2-5
d_call: .
clone_size: .

cdr3_nt: TGTGCTAGCAGCCCCTGGCCGAGGGGGCAGGCCGGGGAGCTGTTTTTT
cdr3_aa: CASSPWPRGQAGELFF
cdr3_length: 16
v_call: TRBV7-7
j_call: TRBJ2-2
d_call: TRBD1
clone_size: .

cdr3_nt: TGTGCCAGCAGTGAGTGGACAGTAGGATTGGAGACCCAGTACTTC
cdr3_aa: CASSEWTVGLETQYF
cdr3_length: 15
v_call: TRBV2
j_call: TRBJ2-5
d_call: .
clone_size: few

cdr3_nt: TGTGCCAGCGGGGGGTCGTCCTACAATGAGCAGTTCTTC
cdr3_aa: CASGGSSYNEQFF
cdr3_length: 13
v_call: TRBV14
j_call: TRBJ2-1
d_call: .
clone_size: many

cdr3_nt: TGTGCCAGCAGTCTATCCCCCGGGCGGGCCCCGCCTGGAAACACCATATATTTT
cdr3_aa: CASSLSPGRAPPGNTIYF
cdr3_length: 18
v_call: TRBV6-6
j_call: TRBJ1-3
d_call: .
clone_size: few

cdr3_nt: TGCGCCAGCAGCCAATTAGAAGCGGGAGGGTTCCAAGAGACCCAGTACTTC
cdr3_aa: CASSQLEAGGFQETQYF
cdr3_length: 17
v_call: TRBV4-1
j_call: TRBJ2-5
d_call: TRBD2
clone_size: few

cdr3_nt: TGTGCCAGCAGTTCCCTACACAGCACCGGGGAGCTGTTTTTT
cdr3_aa: CASSSLHSTGELFF
cdr3_length: 14
v_call: TRBV12-3/TRBV12-4
j_call: TRBJ2-2
d_call: .
clone_size: .

cdr3_nt: TGTGCCAGCAGCCCTCCCGCCGGGCCCCTCCACTTT
cdr3_aa: CASSPPAGPLHF
cdr3_length: 12
v_call: TRBV7-9
j_call: TRBJ1-6
d_call: .
clone_size: .

cdr3_nt: TGTGCCACCAGCAGAGATAACCACTTACCGGGAGGGGGCCAGGTTGGGTATGGCTACACCTTC
cdr3_aa: CATSRDNHLPGGGQVGYGYTF
cdr3_length: 21
v_call: TRBV15
j_call: TRBJ1-2
d_call: TRBD1
clone_size: few

cdr3_nt: TGCAGCGTTGTCCCCCGTCTTAGTGCGGCCGGCCCCGGGGGCTACACCTTC
cdr3_aa: CSVVPRLSAAGPGGYTF
cdr3_length: 17
v_call: TRBV29-1
j_call: TRBJ1-2
d_call: .
clone_size: few

cdr3_nt: TGCGCCAGCGGCTTGGGGACAGGGGTAGGCAACGTCCTGACTTTC
cdr3_aa: CASGLGTGVGNVLTF
cdr3_length: 15
v_call: TRBV5-1
j_call: TRBJ2-6
d_call: TRBD1
clone_size: .

cdr3_nt: TGCGCCAGCAGCCAAGCATCGATTGATGAGCAGTTCTTC
cdr3_aa: CASSQASIDEQFF
cdr3_length: 13
v_call: TRBV4-1
j_call: TRBJ2-1
d_call: .
clone_size: few

cdr3_nt: TGCAGCGTTGAAGCAGGGTCGATGAACACTGAAGCTTTCTTT
cdr3_aa: CSVEAGSMNTEAFF
cdr3_length: 14
v_call: TRBV29-1
j_call: TRBJ1-1
d_call: .
clone_size: few

cdr3_nt: TGCAGTGCCACGACAGATAACAATGAGCAGTTCTTC
cdr3_aa: CSATTDNNEQFF
cdr3_length: 12
v_call: TRBV20-1
j_call: TRBJ2-1
d_call: .
clone_size: .

cdr3_nt: TGTGCCAGCAGTAGGACCCCGAGTAATGAGCAGTTCTTC
cdr3_aa: CASSRTPSNEQFF
cdr3_length: 13
v_call: TRBV6-2/TRBV6-3
j_call: TRBJ2-1
d_call: .
clone_size: .

cdr3_nt: TGCGCCAGCAGCCTAGGGCTGAGGGGTGACACTGAAGCTTTCTTT
cdr3_aa: CASSLGLRGDTEAFF
cdr3_length: 15
v_call: TRBV5-1
j_call: TRBJ1-1
d_call: .
clone_size: .

cdr3_nt: TGTGCCAGCAGCTTGGCACAGGGGTGGTACGAGCAGTACTTC
cdr3_aa: CASSLAQGWYEQYF
cdr3_length: 14
v_call: TRBV5-5
j_call: TRBJ2-7
d_call: TRBD1
clone_size: few

cdr3_nt: TGTGCCAGCAGCTGGGGACTAGCGGGGGGGACCACAGATACGCAGTATTTT
cdr3_aa: CASSWGLAGGTTDTQYF
cdr3_length: 17
v_call: TRBV11-1
j_call: TRBJ2-3
d_call: TRBD2
clone_size: few

cdr3_nt: TGTGCCAGCAGTATAAAGACAGCGAACACTGAAGCTTTCTTT
cdr3_aa: CASSIKTANTEAFF
cdr3_length: 14
v_call: TRBV6-1
j_call: TRBJ1-1
d_call: .
clone_size: few